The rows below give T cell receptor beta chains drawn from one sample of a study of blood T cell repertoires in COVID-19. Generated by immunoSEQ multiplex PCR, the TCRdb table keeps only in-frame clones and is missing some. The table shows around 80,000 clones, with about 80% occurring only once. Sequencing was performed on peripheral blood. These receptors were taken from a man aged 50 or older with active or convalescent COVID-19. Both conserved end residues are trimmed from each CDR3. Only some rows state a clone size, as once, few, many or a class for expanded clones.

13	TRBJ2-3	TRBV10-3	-	AISERGDSTDTQY
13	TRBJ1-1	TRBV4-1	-	ASSQGSQGGTEAF
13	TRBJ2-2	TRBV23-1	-	ASHTGQRNTGELF
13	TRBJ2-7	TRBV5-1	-	ASSLRSQLRGEQY
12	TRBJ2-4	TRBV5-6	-	ASSPPGGLNIQY
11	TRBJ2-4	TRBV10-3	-	AISVGDKNIQY
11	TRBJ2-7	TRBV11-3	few	ASSLRQGSEQY
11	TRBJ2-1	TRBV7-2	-	ASSPRMINEQF
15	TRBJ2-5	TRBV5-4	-	ASSLGPGTGEGETQY
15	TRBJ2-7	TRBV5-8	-	ASPSIPTKMAPYEQY
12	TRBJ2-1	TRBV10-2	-	ASSELGGFSEQF
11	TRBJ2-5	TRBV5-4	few	ASSWDFQETQY
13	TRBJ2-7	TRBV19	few	ASSTRTGGYFEQY